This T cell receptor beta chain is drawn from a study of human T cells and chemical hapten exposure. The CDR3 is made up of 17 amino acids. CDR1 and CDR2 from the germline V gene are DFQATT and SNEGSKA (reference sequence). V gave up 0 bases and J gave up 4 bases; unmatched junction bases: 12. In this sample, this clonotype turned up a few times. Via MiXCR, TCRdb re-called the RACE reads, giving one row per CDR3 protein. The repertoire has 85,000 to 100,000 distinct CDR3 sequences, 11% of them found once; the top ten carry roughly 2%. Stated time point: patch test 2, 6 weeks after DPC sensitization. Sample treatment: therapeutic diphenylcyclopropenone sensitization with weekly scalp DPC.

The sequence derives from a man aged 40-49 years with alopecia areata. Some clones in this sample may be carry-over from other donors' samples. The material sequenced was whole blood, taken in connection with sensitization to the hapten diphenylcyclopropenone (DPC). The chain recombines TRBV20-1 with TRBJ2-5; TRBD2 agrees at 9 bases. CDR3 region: CSARESRREGRRETQYF. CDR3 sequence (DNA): TGCAGTGCTAGAGAATCGAGGCGGGAGGGCCGACGAGAGACCCAGTACTTC.